A selection of T cell receptor beta chains follows, all from one sample in a study of shared clonotypes between healthy human individuals. Sequencing used immunoSEQ multiplex PCR; TCRdb keeps in-frame clones, though not all of them. The sample yields hundreds of thousands of clones, approximately 96% seen once. Sequenced material: naive CD8+ T cells sorted from blood. The receptors were sampled from a woman in her 30s in good health. The CDR3 runs from the conserved cysteine through the conserved F or W. A D gene is named only where the DNA matches it firmly. Clone size appears in some rows only: once, few, many, or a class for an expanded clone.

V gene	D gene	J gene	CDR3 length	clone size	CDR3 protein	CDR3 DNA
TRBV28	NA	TRBJ2-7	12	NA	CASSLQGAEQYF	TGTGCCAGCAGTCTACAGGGCGCCGAGCAGTACTTC
TRBV5-1	NA	TRBJ2-7	16	once	CASSFFRDGPSYEQYF	TGCGCCAGCAGCTTTTTTCGAGACGGCCCGTCCTACGAGCAGTACTTC
TRBV27	TRBD1	TRBJ1-4	15	NA	CASSLYGDRGEKLFF	TGTGCCAGCAGTTTATATGGAGACAGGGGTGAAAAACTGTTTTTT
TRBV9	TRBD2	TRBJ2-1	16	once	CASSPGLAGVTNEQFF	TGTGCCAGCAGCCCGGGACTAGCGGGAGTCACCAATGAGCAGTTCTTC
TRBV27	TRBD2	TRBJ2-1	14	NA	CASRLAGGFNEQFF	TGTGCCAGCCGACTAGCGGGAGGATTTAATGAGCAGTTCTTC
TRBV9	TRBD2	TRBJ2-1	17	NA	CASSVGGGTSGNNEQFF	TGTGCCAGCAGCGTAGGAGGGGGGACTAGCGGAAACAATGAGCAGTTCTTC
TRBV6-6	NA	TRBJ2-3	14	NA	CASSVTGNTDTQYF	TGTGCCAGCTCCGTGACGGGGAACACAGATACGCAGTATTTT
TRBV5-1	TRBD2	TRBJ2-3	17	NA	CASSLNSGRKSTDTQYF	TGCGCCAGCAGCTTGAATAGCGGGAGGAAGAGCACAGATACGCAGTATTTT
TRBV9	TRBD1	TRBJ1-4	19	NA	CASSFNPSGGQGFDEKLFF	TGTGCCAGCAGCTTTAACCCTTCCGGGGGACAGGGCTTCGATGAAAAACTGTTTTTT
TRBV10-2	NA	TRBJ1-1	14	NA	CASSESELNTEAFF	TGCGCCAGCAGTGAGTCGGAACTGAACACTGAAGCTTTCTTT
TRBV7-9	NA	TRBJ2-1	15	NA	CASSLLGFSYNEQFF	TGTGCCAGCAGCTTACTGGGCTTCTCCTACAATGAGCAGTTCTTC
TRBV4-1	NA	TRBJ2-7	18	NA	CASSQGPVGGREVHEQYF	TGCGCCAGCAGCCAAGGACCGGTGGGGGGGCGCGAGGTCCACGAGCAGTACTTC
TRBV10-3	NA	TRBJ1-2	16	NA	CAISESLGLGYYGYTF	TGTGCCATCAGTGAGTCGTTAGGGTTAGGATACTATGGCTACACCTTC
TRBV5-6	NA	TRBJ2-3	14	NA	CASSGLGGTDTQYF	TGTGCCAGCAGCGGGTTGGGGGGCACAGATACGCAGTATTTT